The 25 T cell receptor beta chains below all came from one sample that was sequenced in a study of T cells in Graves' hyperthyroidism and ophthalmopathy. From RNA transcripts, TCR beta CDR3 regions were amplified. The HTBI primer set served for first-round RT-PCR of the TCR CDR3. TCRdb reprocessed the multiplex PCR reads with MiXCR, giving one entry per CDR3 protein. The table records 490,000 or so distinct CDR3 sequences, around a fifth of them present only once. Sequenced sample: blood. The receptors here all came from a woman aged 65 to 85 with Graves' ophthalmopathy.

This clonotype was seen ten or more times. The gene calls are TRBV6-1 and TRBJ2-2, with TRBD2 matching over 10 bases. V shed 2 bases, J shed 4 bases, and the junction held 7 bases outside the gene matches. The CDR3 spans 17 residues. Germline V gene sequence: CDR1 MNHNS, CDR2 SASEGT. The chain's CDR3 is CASSERLAGVVTGELFF. CDR3 nucleotides: TGTGCCAGCAGTGAACGGCTAGCGGGAGTCGTCACCGGGGAGCTGTTTTTT.

This clonotype came up many times. The rearrangement uses TRBV7-2 and TRBJ1-3; D is perhaps TRBD1 (6 bases). CDR1 SGHTA and CDR2 FQGNSA come from the germline V gene. The V and J ends lost 4 bases and 0 bases respectively, with 10 bases between them. CDR3 length equals 15 residues. CDR3 protein: CASSSDSSSGNTIYF. CDR3 bases: TGTGCCAGCAGCTCGGACAGCTCCTCTGGAAACACCATATATTTT.

The chain has TRBV18 and TRBJ1-5; TRBD1 matches 9 bases. With 3 bases clipped from V and 7 bases from J, the junction kept 7 bases outside the gene matches. The CDR3 is 15 amino acids. From germline, CDR1 is KGHSH and CDR2 LQKENI. The CDR3 sequence: CASSPRGTGWQPQHF. The CDR3 DNA is TGTGCCAGCTCACCCAGAGGGACAGGGTGGCAGCCCCAGCATTTT.

This clonotype was found a few times. The chain has TRBV12-3 or TRBV12-4 and TRBJ1-2, with D hard to call. This CDR3 has 13 amino acids. The V gene lost 6 bases and the J gene lost 2 bases, with 10 bases spanning the gap. This chain's CDR3 is CASRIGPNYGYTF. The DNA for the CDR3 is TGTGCCAGCAGGATAGGACCGAACTATGGCTACACCTTC.

The chain carries TRBV28 and TRBJ2-7; TRBD2 agrees at 9 bases. Germline V gives CDR1 MDHEN, CDR2 SYDVKM. The CDR3 contains 16 residues. The junction had 14 bases not matched to a gene; V was cut back by 6 bases and J by 5 bases. The CDR3 DNA reads TGTGCCAGCAGGTCCGATACGTGGACTAGCGAGGACGAGCAGTACTTC. Translating gives CASRSDTWTSEDEQYF.

This chain joins TRBV7-2 and TRBJ2-5; possibly TRBD1 for D (5 bases). The V and J ends lost 5 bases and 4 bases respectively, with 14 bases between them. CDR1 is SGHTA, CDR2 FQGNSA, per germline. This CDR3 contains 14 residues. DNA for the CDR3: TGTGCCAGCAGCGCAAGGTGGCAGGGAGAGACCCAGTACTTC. Encoded protein: CASSARWQGETQYF.

This clonotype was seen ten or more times. The chain couples TRBV30 to TRBJ1-1; D is uncertain. Germline V gives CDR1 GTSNPN, CDR2 SVGIG (reference sequence). With 2 bases removed from V and 4 bases from J, the gap between germline ends came to 5 bases. This CDR3 region has 11 residues. In DNA form, the CDR3 reads TGTGCCTGGAGTACTAGCACTGAAGCTTTCTTT. It yields the protein CAWSTSTEAFF.

As to this clonotype: A single base separates this from a much larger clone, so it may be a read error. This chain connects TRBV7-2 to TRBJ2-3, with 10 bases aligning to TRBD2. Germline V gene lookup returns CDR1 SGHTA and CDR2 FQGNSA. The CDR3 is 16 residues long. Written as DNA, the CDR3 is TGTGCCAGCAGTTCCAGACTAGCGGGCTTCACAAATACGCAGTATTTT. Translated: CASSSRLAGFTNTQYF.

This clonotype has at least ten counts. The rearrangement links TRBV2 to TRBJ2-2; TRBD1 might be the D (5 bases). Germline V CDR1 and CDR2: SNHLY, FYNNEI. This CDR3 is 15 amino acids long. Trimming shortened V by 7 bases and J by 1 base, and 13 bases separated the two germline ends. CDR3 sequence (DNA): TGTGCCAGCATGGCGCACGGACAGAACACCGGGGAGCTGTTTTTT. This translates into CASMAHGQNTGELFF.

This clonotype was observed many times. The rearrangement uses TRBV11-2 and TRBJ2-2; a weak D match, TRBD2 (6 bases). V gave up 5 bases and J gave up 3 bases, with 13 bases separating them. Germline assignment: CDR1 SGHAT and CDR2 FQNNGV. This CDR3 has 15 residues. The CDR3 reads CASSDGSWDTGELFF. Here the CDR3 DNA reads TGTGCCAGCAGCGACGGGAGTTGGGACACCGGGGAGCTGTTTTTT.

This clonotype showed up just a few times. The genes are TRBV20-1 and TRBJ1-1; the match to TRBD1 covers 10 bases. This CDR3 comprises 17 residues. The J segment lost 3 bases and the V segment lost 4 bases, leaving 14 bases of the junction unmatched. Germline V gene sequence: CDR1 DFQATT, CDR2 SNEGSKA (reference sequence). The CDR3 DNA follows: TGCAGTGCTATCCCTCCCTTTAGGGACAGGGGCTACACTGAAGCTTTCTTT. Amino acid sequence: CSAIPPFRDRGYTEAFF.

The rearrangement uses TRBV20-1 and TRBJ1-5; 9 bases are shared with TRBD1. V gave up 0 bases and J gave up 7 bases; unmatched junction bases: 7. CDR1 and CDR2 from the germline V gene are DFQATT and SNEGSKA (reference sequence). CDR3 length: 15 amino acids. DNA of the CDR3: TGCAGTGCTAGAGACGGGACAGGGAGTGGGCAGCCCCAGCATTTT. Translation gives CSARDGTGSGQPQHF.

This chain joins TRBV12-5 and TRBJ2-1; D may be TRBD2 (6 bases). Looked up from germline, CDR1 is LGHNT and CDR2 is FRNRAP. The CDR3 is 13 residues long. V lost 2 bases, J lost 10 bases, and 12 bases lay in between. CDR3 loop: CASGLSSVGEQFF. The DNA for the CDR3 is TGTGCTAGTGGTTTGTCTAGCGTGGGGGAGCAGTTCTTC.

This clonotype was observed once. Sequence at one end of the junction differs from germline and may be a read error. The chain recombines TRBV7-2 with TRBJ1-3; D is unresolved. The CDR3 consists of 14 residues. In germline, CDR1 is SGHTA, CDR2 FQGNSA. The CDR3 DNA reads TGCGCCAGCAGCCGGATGAACTCTGGAAACACCATATATTTT. It codes for CASSRMNSGNTIYF.

The V and J genes are TRBV19 and TRBJ2-5; tentatively, D is TRBD2 (6 bases). Trimming pared 5 bases from V and 1 base from J, leaving 11 bases between. CDR1 LNHDA and CDR2 SQIVND come from the germline V gene (reference sequence). The CDR3 is 14 amino acids. The CDR3 DNA follows: TGTGCCAGTAGTGATTGGCGGGGCCAAGAGACCCAGTACTTC. Protein: CASSDWRGQETQYF.

CDR3 loop: CASSRIEDTQYF. The CDR3 coding sequence is TGTGCCAGCAGCAGGATCGAGGATACGCAGTATTTT. The rearrangement links TRBV2 to TRBJ2-3, with D unclear. V lost 6 bases and J 6 bases, leaving 10 bases between the germline ends. The germline gives CDR1 SNHLY, CDR2 FYNNEI. This CDR3 comprises 12 residues.

This clonotype was counted only a few times. The V gene is TRBV20-1, the J gene TRBJ2-5, with 8 bases matching TRBD2. V shed 2 bases, J shed 1 base, and the junction held 6 bases outside the gene matches. The germline gives CDR1 DFQATT, CDR2 SNEGSKA (reference sequence). The CDR3 extends over 15 amino acids. The CDR3 spells CSARPLTSAQETQYF. The CDR3 nucleotides read TGCAGTGCTAGACCTTTGACTAGCGCCCAAGAGACCCAGTACTTC.

There are many counts of this clonotype. This chain connects TRBV12-5 to TRBJ2-5; 7 bases are shared with TRBD2. The CDR3 has 14 residues. The trim removed 2 bases at V and 3 bases at J, leaving 3 bases unmatched. Germline CDR1 reads LGHNT; CDR2 reads FRNRAP. This CDR3 is CASGLKLAEETQYF. CDR3 bases: TGTGCTAGTGGTTTGAAGCTAGCGGAAGAGACCCAGTACTTC.

Comment on this clonotype: At one end the junction does not follow the germline gene, possibly because of a read error. This chain joins TRBV28 and TRBJ1-1; D is perhaps TRBD1 (5 bases). The CDR3 extends over 14 amino acids. CDR1 and CDR2 (germline): MDHEN, SYDVKM. The CDR3, as DNA: TGTACCAGCAGTTTCCAGGGTAGTGGGACTGAAGCTTTCTTT. Amino acid sequence: CTSSFQGSGTEAFF.

This clonotype turned up a few times. V gene TRBV4-1 combines with J gene TRBJ2-3; D unresolved. V lost 0 bases to trimming and J lost 2 bases, with 9 bases between them. The CDR3 runs to 15 residues. Germline-derived CDR1 and CDR2 are MGHRA and YSYEKL. The CDR3 sequence is CASSQDWHDTDTQYF. In nucleotides, the CDR3 is TGCGCCAGCAGCCAAGATTGGCATGACACAGATACGCAGTATTTT.

The chain uses TRBV24-1 and TRBJ2-1; 10 nucleotides match TRBD1. The CDR3 covers 16 residues. J lost 6 bases, V lost 1 base, and 5 bases had no gene match. CDR1 and CDR2 from the germline V gene are KGHDR and SFDVKD. The CDR3 bases are TGTGCCACCAGTGATTTCGCCCGGACAGGGGGCAATGAGCAGTTCTTC. This sequence encodes CATSDFARTGGNEQFF.

This clonotype was counted only a few times. The chain combines TRBV3-1 with TRBJ1-3, with D unclear. There are 14 residues in the CDR3. V lost 6 bases, J lost 4 bases, and 13 bases lay in between. The germline gives CDR1 LGHDT, CDR2 YNNKEL (reference sequence). The CDR3 region is CASSYGLKGNTIYF. In DNA form, the CDR3 reads TGTGCCAGCAGTTACGGACTCAAAGGAAACACCATATATTTT.

This chain uses TRBV15 with TRBJ2-7; 7 nucleotides align to TRBD2. Germline values: CDR1 LNHNV, CDR2 YYDKDF (reference sequence). The CDR3 consists of 15 residues. V was pared by 0 bases and J by 3 bases, with 5 bases of the junction left unmatched. CDR3 DNA sequence: TGTGCCACCAGCAGAGATCGTCCTAGCGGCTACGAGCAGTACTTC. Translating it yields CATSRDRPSGYEQYF.

This clonotype was seen more than once but under ten times. The rearrangement links TRBV5-1 to TRBJ2-3; tentative D call: TRBD1 (5 bases). V was trimmed by 4 bases and J by 4 bases, leaving 16 bases between them. Germline V gene lookup returns CDR1 SGHRS and CDR2 YFSETQ. The CDR3 has 15 amino acids. CDR3 DNA: TGCGCCAGCAGCCCAGGGCGCTTAGGGGCAGATACGCAGTATTTT. It translates to CASSPGRLGADTQYF.

This clonotype was found many times. The J gene is TRBJ2-2, the V gene TRBV10-3, with D possibly being TRBD2 (5 bases). The length of the CDR3 is 15 residues. With 1 base removed from V and 1 base from J, the gap between germline ends came to 7 bases. Germline V CDR1 and CDR2: ENHRY, SYGVKD. CDR3: CAISEFEGNTGELFF. The CDR3 DNA reads as TGTGCCATCAGTGAGTTTGAGGGGAACACCGGGGAGCTGTTTTTT.